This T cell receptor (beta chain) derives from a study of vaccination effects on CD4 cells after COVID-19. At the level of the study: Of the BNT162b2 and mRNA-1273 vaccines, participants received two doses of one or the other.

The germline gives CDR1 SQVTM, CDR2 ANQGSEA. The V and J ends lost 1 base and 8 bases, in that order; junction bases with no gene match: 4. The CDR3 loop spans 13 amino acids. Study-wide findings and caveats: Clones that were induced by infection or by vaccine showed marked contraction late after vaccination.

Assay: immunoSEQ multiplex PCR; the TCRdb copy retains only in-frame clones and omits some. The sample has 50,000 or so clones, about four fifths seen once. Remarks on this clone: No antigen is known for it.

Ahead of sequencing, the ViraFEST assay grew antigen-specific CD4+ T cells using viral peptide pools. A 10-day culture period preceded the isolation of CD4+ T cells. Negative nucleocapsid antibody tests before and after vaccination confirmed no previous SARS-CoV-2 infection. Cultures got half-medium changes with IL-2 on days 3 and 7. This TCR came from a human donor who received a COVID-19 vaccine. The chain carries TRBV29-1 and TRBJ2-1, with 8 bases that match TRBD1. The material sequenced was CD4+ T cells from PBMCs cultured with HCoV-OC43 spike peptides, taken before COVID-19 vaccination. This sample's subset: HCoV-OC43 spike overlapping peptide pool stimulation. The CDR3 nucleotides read TGCAGCGTTGAAGGACAGGGGAAGGATGAGCAGTTCTTC. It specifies CSVEGQGKDEQFF.